Listed below are T cell receptor beta chains from one sample, sequenced in a study of cytomegalovirus exposure and HLA in healthy donors. TCRdb's table, derived via immunoSEQ multiplex PCR, lists solely in-frame clones and lacks some. Here the sample spans about 99,000 clones, approximately 80% being singletons. Sequences were obtained from PBMCs. All receptors derive from a woman under 30 in good health and CMV-seropositive. Each CDR3 is given with its conserved first and last residue. Only part of the rows carry a size: once, few, many, or a class if the clone is expanded.

abundance,j_gene,v_gene,CDR3aa
few,TRBJ2-5,TRBV29-1,CSVEWGQGARETQYF
.,TRBJ2-3,TRBV2,CASGETGYTDTQYF
.,TRBJ2-1,TRBV19,CASLSRGGYNEQFF
.,TRBJ2-7,TRBV6-1,CASILAGVSDEQYF
.,TRBJ2-5,TRBV5-1,CASSTSGGGETQYF
.,TRBJ1-3,TRBV19,CASSTGQGTIYF
.,TRBJ2-2,TRBV10-3,CATTGGMNTGELFF
.,TRBJ2-7,TRBV2,CASSGTSGAYEQYF
once,TRBJ1-1,TRBV18,CASSTDRGRWTEAFF
once,TRBJ1-3,TRBV5-4,CASSPGDGNTIYF
.,TRBJ2-1,TRBV11-3,CASSGAVYEQFF
.,TRBJ2-3,TRBV5-4,CASSLGGPVADTQYF
.,TRBJ2-7,TRBV7-2,CASILTGTGNEQYF
.,TRBJ2-1,TRBV2,CASSPVNEQFF
few,TRBJ1-2,TRBV27,CASSFGGEWGYGYTF
.,TRBJ2-2,TRBV29-1,CSVEVGLAGNTGELFF
.,TRBJ2-3,TRBV6-1,CASSRGQTDTQYF
once,TRBJ2-7,TRBV6-6,CASSFGAETYEQYF
.,TRBJ1-1,TRBV18,CASSPRDFTGNTEAFF
.,TRBJ2-5,TRBV5-1,CASSLTGGETQYF
once,TRBJ2-7,TRBV6-5,CASSYSKGRGSYEQYF
.,TRBJ2-1,TRBV4-1,CASSQISAGVGYNEQFF